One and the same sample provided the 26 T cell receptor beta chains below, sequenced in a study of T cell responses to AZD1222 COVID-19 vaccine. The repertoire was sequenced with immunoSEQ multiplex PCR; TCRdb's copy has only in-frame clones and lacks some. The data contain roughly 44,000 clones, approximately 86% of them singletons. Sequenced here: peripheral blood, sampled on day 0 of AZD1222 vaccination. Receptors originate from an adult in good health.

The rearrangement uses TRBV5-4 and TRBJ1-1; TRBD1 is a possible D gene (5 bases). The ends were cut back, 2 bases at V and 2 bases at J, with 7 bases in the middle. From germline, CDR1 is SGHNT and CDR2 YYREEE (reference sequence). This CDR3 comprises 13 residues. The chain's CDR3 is CASSFTGNTEAFF. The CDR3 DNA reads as TGTGCCAGCAGCTTCACAGGAAACACTGAAGCTTTCTTT.

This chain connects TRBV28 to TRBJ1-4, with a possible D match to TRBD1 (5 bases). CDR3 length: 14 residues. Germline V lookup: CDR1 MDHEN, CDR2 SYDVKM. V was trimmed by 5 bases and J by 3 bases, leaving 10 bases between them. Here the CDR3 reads CASSPPGANEKLFF. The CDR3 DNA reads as TGTGCCAGCAGTCCCCCGGGGGCTAATGAAAAACTGTTTTTT.

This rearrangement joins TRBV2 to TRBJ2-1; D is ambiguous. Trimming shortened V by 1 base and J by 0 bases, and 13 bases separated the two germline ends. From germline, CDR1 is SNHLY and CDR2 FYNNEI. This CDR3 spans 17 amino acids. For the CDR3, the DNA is TGTGCCAGCAGTGAAGGGGTCTTCCCGAGCTCCTACAATGAGCAGTTCTTC. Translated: CASSEGVFPSSYNEQFF.

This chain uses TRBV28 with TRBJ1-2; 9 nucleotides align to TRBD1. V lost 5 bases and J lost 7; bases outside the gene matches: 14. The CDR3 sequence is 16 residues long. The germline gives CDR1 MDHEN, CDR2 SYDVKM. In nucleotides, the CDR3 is TGTGCCAGCAGTAGACCGGGACAGGGACCTTTAGGTGGCTACACCTTC. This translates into CASSRPGQGPLGGYTF.

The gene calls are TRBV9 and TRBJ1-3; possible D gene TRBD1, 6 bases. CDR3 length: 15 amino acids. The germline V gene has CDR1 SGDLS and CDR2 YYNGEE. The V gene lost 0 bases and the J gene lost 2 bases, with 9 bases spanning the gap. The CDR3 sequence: CASSVVGGTGNTIYF. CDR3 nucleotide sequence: TGTGCCAGCAGCGTAGTAGGGGGTACTGGAAACACCATATATTTT.

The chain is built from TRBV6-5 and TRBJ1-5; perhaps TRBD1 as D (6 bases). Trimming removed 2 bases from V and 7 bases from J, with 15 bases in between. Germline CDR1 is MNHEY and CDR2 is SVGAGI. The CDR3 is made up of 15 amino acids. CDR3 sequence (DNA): TGTGCCAGCAGTTACCCGGGGGGGGGCGCACAGCCCCAGCATTTT. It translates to CASSYPGGGAQPQHF.

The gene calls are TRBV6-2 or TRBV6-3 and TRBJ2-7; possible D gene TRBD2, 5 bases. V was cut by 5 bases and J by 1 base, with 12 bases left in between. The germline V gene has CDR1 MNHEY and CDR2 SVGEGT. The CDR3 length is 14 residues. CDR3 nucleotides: TGTGCCAGCAGTGCCCCGGAGGAATCCTACGAGCAGTACTTC. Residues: CASSAPEESYEQYF.

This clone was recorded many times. CDR3 nucleotide sequence: TGTGCCAGCAGTTTAGCGGAACGGGAGGTGGCCGGGGAGCTGTTTTTT. It specifies CASSLAEREVAGELFF. The chain couples TRBV27 to TRBJ2-2; TRBD2 aligns across 7 bases. With V trimmed by 2 bases and J by 6 bases, 9 bases remained unmatched. CDR1 and CDR2 (germline): MNHEY, SMNVEV (reference sequence). The CDR3 contains 16 residues.

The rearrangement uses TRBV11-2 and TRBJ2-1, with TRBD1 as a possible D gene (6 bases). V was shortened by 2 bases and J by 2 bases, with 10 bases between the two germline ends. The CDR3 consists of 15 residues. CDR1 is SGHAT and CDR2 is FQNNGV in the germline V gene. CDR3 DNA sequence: TGTGCCAGCAGCTTACAGGGGAACACCTACAATGAGCAGTTCTTC. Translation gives CASSLQGNTYNEQFF.

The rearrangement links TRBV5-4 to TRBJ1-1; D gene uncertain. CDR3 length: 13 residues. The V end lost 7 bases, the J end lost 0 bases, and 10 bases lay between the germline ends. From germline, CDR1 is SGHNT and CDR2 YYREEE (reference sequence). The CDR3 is CASGDTVNTEAFF. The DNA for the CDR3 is TGTGCCAGCGGCGACACGGTGAACACTGAAGCTTTCTTT.

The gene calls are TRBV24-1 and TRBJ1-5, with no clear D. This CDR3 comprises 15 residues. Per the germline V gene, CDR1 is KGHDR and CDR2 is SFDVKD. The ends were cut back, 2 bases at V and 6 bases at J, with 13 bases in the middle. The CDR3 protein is CATSDSRTAAQPQHF. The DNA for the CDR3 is TGTGCCACCAGTGATTCGAGGACTGCGGCTCAGCCCCAGCATTTT.

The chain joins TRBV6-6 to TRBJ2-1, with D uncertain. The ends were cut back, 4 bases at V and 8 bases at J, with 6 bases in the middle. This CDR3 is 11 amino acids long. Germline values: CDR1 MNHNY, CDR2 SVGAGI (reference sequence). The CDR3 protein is CASSLPDEQFF. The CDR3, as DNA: TGTGCCAGCAGTTTGCCCGATGAGCAGTTCTTC.

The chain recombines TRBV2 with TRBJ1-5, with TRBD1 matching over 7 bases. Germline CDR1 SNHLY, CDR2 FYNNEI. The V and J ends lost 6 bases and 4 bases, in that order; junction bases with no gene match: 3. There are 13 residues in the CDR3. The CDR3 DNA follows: TGTGCCAGCAGCCTGACAGGGAATCAGCCCCAGCATTTT. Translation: CASSLTGNQPQHF.

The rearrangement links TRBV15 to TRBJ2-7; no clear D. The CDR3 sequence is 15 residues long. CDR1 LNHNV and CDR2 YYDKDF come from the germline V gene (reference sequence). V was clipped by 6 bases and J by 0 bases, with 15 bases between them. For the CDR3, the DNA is TGTGCCACCAGTTTCACTGCCAATAGCTCCTACGAGCAGTACTTC. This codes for CATSFTANSSYEQYF.

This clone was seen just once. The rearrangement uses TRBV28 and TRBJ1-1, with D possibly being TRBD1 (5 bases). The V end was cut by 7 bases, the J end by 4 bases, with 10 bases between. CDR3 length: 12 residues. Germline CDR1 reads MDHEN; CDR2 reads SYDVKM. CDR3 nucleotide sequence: TGTGCCAGCATGCTTGGGGCCACTGAAGCTTTCTTT. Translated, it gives CASMLGATEAFF. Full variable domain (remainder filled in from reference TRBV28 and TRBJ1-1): DVKVTQSSRYLVKRTGEKVFLECVQDMDHENMFWYRQDPGLGLRLIYFSYDVKMKEKGDIPEGYSVSREKKERFSLILESASTNQTSMYLCASMLGATEAFFGQGTRLTVV.

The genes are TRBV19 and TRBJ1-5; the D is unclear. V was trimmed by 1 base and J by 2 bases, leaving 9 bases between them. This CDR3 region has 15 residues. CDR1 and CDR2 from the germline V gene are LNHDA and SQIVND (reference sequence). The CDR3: CASSIGLGGNQPQHF. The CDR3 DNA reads TGTGCCAGTAGTATAGGCCTTGGTGGCAATCAGCCCCAGCATTTT.

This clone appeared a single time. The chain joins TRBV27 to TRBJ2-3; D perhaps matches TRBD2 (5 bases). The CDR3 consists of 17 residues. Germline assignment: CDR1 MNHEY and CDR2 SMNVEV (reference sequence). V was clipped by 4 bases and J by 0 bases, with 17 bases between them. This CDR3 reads CASSSRFLAESTDTQYF. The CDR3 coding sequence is TGTGCCAGCAGTTCCCGTTTTCTAGCAGAAAGCACAGATACGCAGTATTTT.

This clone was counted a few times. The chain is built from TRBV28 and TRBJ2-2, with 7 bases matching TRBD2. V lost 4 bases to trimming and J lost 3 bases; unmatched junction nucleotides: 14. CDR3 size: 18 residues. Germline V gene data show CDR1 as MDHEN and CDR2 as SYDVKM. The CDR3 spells CASSSLDPTSAYTGELFF. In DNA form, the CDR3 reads TGTGCCAGCAGTTCCCTGGACCCTACTAGCGCTTACACCGGGGAGCTGTTTTTT.

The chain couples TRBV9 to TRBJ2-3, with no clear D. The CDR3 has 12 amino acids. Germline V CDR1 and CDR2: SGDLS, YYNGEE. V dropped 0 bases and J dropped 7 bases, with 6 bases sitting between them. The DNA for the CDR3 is TGTGCCAGCAGCGTAGACCACCATACGCAGTATTTT. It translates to CASSVDHHTQYF.

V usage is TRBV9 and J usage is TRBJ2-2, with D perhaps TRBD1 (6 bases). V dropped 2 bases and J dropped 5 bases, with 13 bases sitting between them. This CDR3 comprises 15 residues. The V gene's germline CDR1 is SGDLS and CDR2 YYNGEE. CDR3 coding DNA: TGTGCCAGCAGCGTGGAACAGGGCAGGACCGGGGAGCTGTTTTTT. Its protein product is CASSVEQGRTGELFF.

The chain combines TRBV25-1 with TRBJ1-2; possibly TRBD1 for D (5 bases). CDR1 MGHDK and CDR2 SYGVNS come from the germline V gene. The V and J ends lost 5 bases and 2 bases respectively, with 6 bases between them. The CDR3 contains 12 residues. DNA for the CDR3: TGTGCCAGCAGTCGACAGAACTATGGCTACACCTTC. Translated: CASSRQNYGYTF.

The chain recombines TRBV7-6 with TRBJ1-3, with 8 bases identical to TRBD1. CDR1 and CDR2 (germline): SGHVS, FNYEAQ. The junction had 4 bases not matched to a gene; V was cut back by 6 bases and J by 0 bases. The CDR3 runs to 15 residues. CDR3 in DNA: TGTGCCAGCAGTACAGGGGGTGCCTCTGGAAACACCATATATTTT. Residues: CASSTGGASGNTIYF.

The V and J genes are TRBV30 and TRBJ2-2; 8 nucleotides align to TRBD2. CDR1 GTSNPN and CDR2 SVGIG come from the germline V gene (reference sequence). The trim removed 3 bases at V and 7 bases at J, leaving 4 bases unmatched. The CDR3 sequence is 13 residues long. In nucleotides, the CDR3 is TGTGCCTGGAGCGGACTAGCACGCGGGGAGCTGTTTTTT. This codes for CAWSGLARGELFF.

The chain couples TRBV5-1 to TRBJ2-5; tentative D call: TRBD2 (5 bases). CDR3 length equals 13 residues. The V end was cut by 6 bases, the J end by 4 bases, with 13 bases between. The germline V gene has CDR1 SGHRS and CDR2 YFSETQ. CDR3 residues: CASTTEGAETQYF. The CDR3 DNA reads TGCGCCAGCACCACTGAGGGAGCAGAGACCCAGTACTTC.

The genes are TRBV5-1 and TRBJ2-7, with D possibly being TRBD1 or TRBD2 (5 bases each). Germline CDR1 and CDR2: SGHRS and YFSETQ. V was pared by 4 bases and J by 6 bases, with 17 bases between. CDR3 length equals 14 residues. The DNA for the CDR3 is TGCGCCAGCAGCCCCCGGGACCAAGTCGGCGAGCAGTACTTC. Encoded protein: CASSPRDQVGEQYF.

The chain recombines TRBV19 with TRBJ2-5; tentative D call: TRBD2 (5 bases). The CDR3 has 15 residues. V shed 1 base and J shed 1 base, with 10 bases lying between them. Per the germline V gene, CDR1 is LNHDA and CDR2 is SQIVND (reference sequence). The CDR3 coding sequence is TGTGCCAGTAGTATAGTATACGGGGTCCAAGAGACCCAGTACTTC. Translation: CASSIVYGVQETQYF. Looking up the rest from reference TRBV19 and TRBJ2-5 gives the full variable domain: DGGITQSPKYLFRKEGQNVTLSCEQNLNHDAMYWYRQDPGQGLRLIYYSQIVNDFQKGDIAEGYSVSREKKESFPLTVTSAQKNPTAFYLCASSIVYGVQETQYFGPGTRLLVL.